The rows below give T cell receptor beta chains drawn from one sample of a study of cytomegalovirus exposure and HLA in healthy donors. The protocol was immunoSEQ multiplex PCR, while the TCRdb copy is restricted to in-frame clones and leaves out a portion. The sample includes tens of thousands of clones. Specimen: PBMCs. The origin of the receptors is a woman between 18 and 30 years old in good health and CMV-seronegative. The CDR3 runs from the conserved cysteine through the conserved F or W. The D gene is left open where the match is weak.

V	D	J	DNA	CDR3
TRBV6-6	.	TRBJ2-7	TGTGCCAGCAGTTACGGGGGGTCCTACGAGCAGTACTTC	CASSYGGSYEQYF
TRBV2	.	TRBJ1-2	TGTGCCAGCAGGACTATTTCGGACCACACCTTC	CASRTISDHTF
TRBV7-9	.	TRBJ1-1	TGTGCCAGCAGCTCCTCCGGGGTCACTGAAGCTTTCTTT	CASSSSGVTEAFF
TRBV6-5	.	TRBJ1-1	TGTGCCAGCAGTTCTCAGGGGCCGAACACTGAAGCTTTCTTT	CASSSQGPNTEAFF
TRBV5-1	.	TRBJ1-6	TGCGCCAGCAGCTTGGAGGTAGCGTCACCCCTCCACTTT	CASSLEVASPLHF
TRBV9	TRBD2	TRBJ2-3	TGTGCCAGCAGCACTAGCGGGGGCACAGATACGCAGTATTTT	CASSTSGGTDTQYF
TRBV11-2	.	TRBJ1-2	TGTGCCAGCAGCTTAGCATCAGGGTCTAACTATGGCTACACCTTC	CASSLASGSNYGYTF
TRBV6-6	.	TRBJ2-3	TGTGCCAGCAGTTATTTCGAGGCTGATACGCAGTATTTT	CASSYFEADTQYF
TRBV28	TRBD1	TRBJ2-7	TGTGCCAGCAGTTTAGGGACAGGGGGCTTTCGCTACGAGCAGTACTTC	CASSLGTGGFRYEQYF
TRBV7-9	.	TRBJ2-5	TGTGCCAGCAACTCATTCAACCAAGAGACCCAGTACTTC	CASNSFNQETQYF
TRBV9	TRBD2	TRBJ2-3	TGTGCCAGCAGCAAGGGACTAGCGGCTAGCACAGATACGCAGTATTTT	CASSKGLAASTDTQYF
TRBV28	TRBD2	TRBJ2-1	TGTGCCACCGGGACTATCTACAATGAGCAGTTCTTC	CATGTIYNEQFF
TRBV9	.	TRBJ1-1	TGTGCCAGCAGCGTAGCTACGGGGGGGCGGATTAAGAACACTGAAGCTTTCTTT	CASSVATGGRIKNTEAFF
TRBV6-1	.	TRBJ2-7	TGTGCCAGCAGTGAAGGGAGCTTAGATTACGAGCAGTACTTC	CASSEGSLDYEQYF
TRBV6-1	.	TRBJ2-1	TGTGCCAGCAGGCAGGGAACCGACAATGAGCAGTTCTTC	CASRQGTDNEQFF
TRBV11-2	TRBD1	TRBJ1-2	TGTGCCAGCAGCGGTTGGACAGGGGAGAACTATGGCTACACCTTC	CASSGWTGENYGYTF
TRBV5-1	.	TRBJ2-5	TGCGCCAGCAGCCGTCGCCGGGAGAGGGTAGAGACCCAGTACTTC	CASSRRRERVETQYF
TRBV11-2	TRBD1	TRBJ2-5	TGTGCCAGCAGCCGGACAGGGGAAGAGACCCAGTACTTC	CASSRTGEETQYF
TRBV6-1	.	TRBJ1-4	TGTGCCAGCAGTAAAGCCAGAATTAATGAAAAACTGTTTTTT	CASSKARINEKLFF
TRBV27	TRBD1	TRBJ1-1	TGTGCCAGTCAAGGGACAGGCGAGGGTGGCACTGAAGCTTTCTTT	CASQGTGEGGTEAFF
TRBV30	TRBD1	TRBJ1-2	TGTGCCTGGAGCGCGACAGGGAGCTATGGCTACACCTTC	CAWSATGSYGYTF
TRBV6-6	.	TRBJ2-7	TGTGCCAGCAGCCGTCCGGGTTCCGAGCAGTACTTC	CASSRPGSEQYF
TRBV7-2	TRBD2	TRBJ2-7	TGTGCCAGCATCCAAGGAAGCGGGAGAGCCTACGAGCAGTACTTC	CASIQGSGRAYEQYF
TRBV13	TRBD1	TRBJ2-3	TGTGCCAGCAGCGTCTATAGAGGGGACAGGAGCCTCACAGATACGCAGTATTTT	CASSVYRGDRSLTDTQYF
TRBV7-9	TRBD1	TRBJ2-7	TGTGCTAGAAACAGGGGGATCTCCTACGAGCAGTACTTC	CARNRGISYEQYF
TRBV29-1	.	TRBJ2-7	TGCAGCATCGCAGGGACTGCACACTACGAGCAGTACTTC	CSIAGTAHYEQYF
TRBV7-9	.	TRBJ1-2	TGTGCCAGCAGGGCGACAGATACATATGGCTACACCTTC	CASRATDTYGYTF
TRBV25-1	.	TRBJ1-2	TGTGCCAGCAGTGCCGCAGGGGCCGGGGGCTACACCTTC	CASSAAGAGGYTF
TRBV7-2	.	TRBJ1-4	TGTGCCAGCACCGCAGTCGCAACTAATGAAAAACTGTTTTTT	CASTAVATNEKLFF
TRBV2	TRBD2	TRBJ2-5	TGTGCCAGCAGTGAAAGGACTAGCGGGGGGGAGACCCAGTACTTC	CASSERTSGGETQYF
TRBV5-5	TRBD1	TRBJ2-1	TGTGCCAGCATGACAGGGTATTACAATGAGCAGTTCTTC	CASMTGYYNEQFF
TRBV29-1	.	TRBJ1-5	TGCAGCGTTGGGGGCGGTGGGCAACAGCCCCAGCATTTT	CSVGGGGQQPQHF
TRBV29-1	.	TRBJ1-4	TGCAGCGTTGAGTCTTCGGGGAACGAAAAACTGTTTTTT	CSVESSGNEKLFF
TRBV30	.	TRBJ1-5	TGTGCCTGGAGTACCCCCCCCAGGCAGCCCCAGCATTTT	CAWSTPPRQPQHF
TRBV5-1	TRBD1	TRBJ2-7	TGCGCCAGCAGCTTAGGAGTCGGGACAGGCTTCTACGAGCAGTACTTC	CASSLGVGTGFYEQYF
TRBV10-2	TRBD2	TRBJ2-7	TGCGCCAGCAGTGCAGGGCTAGCGGGTTACGAGCAGTACTTC	CASSAGLAGYEQYF
TRBV5-6	.	TRBJ2-7	TGTGCCAGCAGCTCAGAATTCTCCTACGAGCAGTACTTC	CASSSEFSYEQYF
TRBV7-6	TRBD1	TRBJ1-4	TGTGCCAGCAGCCCAAGGATCCCGCAGGGGGATGAAAAACTGTTTTTT	CASSPRIPQGDEKLFF
TRBV18	.	TRBJ1-5	TGTGCCAGCTCACTTCAACGGTTATCACAGCCCCAGCATTTT	CASSLQRLSQPQHF
TRBV29-1	TRBD1	TRBJ1-2	TGCAGCGTTGTAGGGACAGGGTCGGTTGGCTACACCTTC	CSVVGTGSVGYTF
TRBV2	TRBD1	TRBJ2-1	TGTGCCAGCAGTCGGGACAGGACTACGGATGAGCAGTTCTTC	CASSRDRTTDEQFF
TRBV18	.	TRBJ2-1	TGTGCCAGCTCACCCCTGAGGCCAGGGCTCTCCTACAATGAGCAGTTCTTC	CASSPLRPGLSYNEQFF
TRBV6-4	.	TRBJ1-2	TGTGCCAGCGCCGTGGAGAGAGAGAACTATGGCTACACCTTC	CASAVERENYGYTF
TRBV7-6	.	TRBJ2-7	TGTGCCAGCGGTGAGGGACAAACGGGGTCCGAGCAGTACTTC	CASGEGQTGSEQYF
TRBV29-1	.	TRBJ1-1	TGCAGCGTTCTCGGCGCCGGGGACACTGAAGCTTTCTTT	CSVLGAGDTEAFF
TRBV5-1	TRBD2	TRBJ2-5	TGCGCCAGCAGTCTGACACTAGCGGGGGGAGAGACCCAGTACTTC	CASSLTLAGGETQYF
TRBV9	.	TRBJ1-1	TGTGCCAGCAGCGTAGGGCAGGGCCTTATGAACACTGAAGCTTTCTTT	CASSVGQGLMNTEAFF
TRBV29-1	.	TRBJ1-4	TGCAGCGTTCTTTATACAGGGACAAGAGAAAAACTGTTTTTT	CSVLYTGTREKLFF
TRBV7-9	.	TRBJ2-7	TGTGCCAGCAGCTTCGCGTCTTACGAGCAGTACTTC	CASSFASYEQYF
TRBV28	.	TRBJ1-2	TGTGCCAGCAGTTTGGGCTGGGCTTTGGGCCCTGGCTACACCTTC	CASSLGWALGPGYTF
TRBV18	TRBD2	TRBJ2-7	TGTGCCAGCTCACCGGGGGGGAGCCACGAGCAGTACTTC	CASSPGGSHEQYF
TRBV6-1	TRBD1	TRBJ2-7	TGTGCCAGCAGTGAATTGGGGACAGGGAACCCCTACGAGCAGTACTTC	CASSELGTGNPYEQYF
TRBV9	.	TRBJ2-1	TGTGCCAGCAGCGTGGCATACAATGAGCAGTTCTTC	CASSVAYNEQFF
TRBV14	.	TRBJ2-5	TGTGCCAGCAGCCAAGGCCAGGTTAAGACCCAGTACTTC	CASSQGQVKTQYF
TRBV7-7	.	TRBJ1-1	TGTGCTCCGTATTCGAACACTGAAGCTTTCTTT	CAPYSNTEAFF